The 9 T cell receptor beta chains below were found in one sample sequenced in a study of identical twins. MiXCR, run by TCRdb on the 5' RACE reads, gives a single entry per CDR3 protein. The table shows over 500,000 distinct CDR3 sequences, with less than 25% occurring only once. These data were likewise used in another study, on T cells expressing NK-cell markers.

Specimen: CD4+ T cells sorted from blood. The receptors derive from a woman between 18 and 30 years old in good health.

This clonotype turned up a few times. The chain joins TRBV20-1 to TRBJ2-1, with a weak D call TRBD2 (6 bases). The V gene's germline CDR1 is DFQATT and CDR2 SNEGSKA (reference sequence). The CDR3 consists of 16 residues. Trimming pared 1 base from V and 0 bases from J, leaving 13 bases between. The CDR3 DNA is TGCAGTGCTAGAGGTTTCCTAGCGTCCTCCTACAATGAGCAGTTCTTC. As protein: CSARGFLASSYNEQFF.

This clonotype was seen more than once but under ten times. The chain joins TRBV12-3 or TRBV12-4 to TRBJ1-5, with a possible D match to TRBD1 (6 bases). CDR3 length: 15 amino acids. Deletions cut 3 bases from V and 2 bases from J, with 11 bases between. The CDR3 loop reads CASSFAGGGNQPQHF. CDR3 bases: TGTGCCAGCAGTTTTGCCGGGGGCGGCAATCAGCCCCAGCATTTT.

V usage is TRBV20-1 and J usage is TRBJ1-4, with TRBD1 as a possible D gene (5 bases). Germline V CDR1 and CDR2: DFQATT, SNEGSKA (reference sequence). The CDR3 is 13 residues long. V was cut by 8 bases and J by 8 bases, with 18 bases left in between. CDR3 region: CSTKGPGWEKLFF. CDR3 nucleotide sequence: TGCAGTACTAAGGGTCCAGGGTGGGAAAAACTGTTTTTT.

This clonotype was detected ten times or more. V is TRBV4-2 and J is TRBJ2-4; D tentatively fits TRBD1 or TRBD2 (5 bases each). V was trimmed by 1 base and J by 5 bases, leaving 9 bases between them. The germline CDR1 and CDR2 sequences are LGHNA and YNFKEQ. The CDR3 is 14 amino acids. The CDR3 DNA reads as TGTGCCAGCAGCCAAGTCCGGGACGAAAACATTCAGTACTTC. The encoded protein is CASSQVRDENIQYF.

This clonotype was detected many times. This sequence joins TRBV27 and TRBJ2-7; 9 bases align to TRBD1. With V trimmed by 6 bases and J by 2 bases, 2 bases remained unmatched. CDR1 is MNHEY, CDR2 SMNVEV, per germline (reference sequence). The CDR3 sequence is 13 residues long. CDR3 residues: CASRGQGTYEQYF. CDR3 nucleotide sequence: TGTGCCAGCAGAGGACAGGGGACCTACGAGCAGTACTTC.

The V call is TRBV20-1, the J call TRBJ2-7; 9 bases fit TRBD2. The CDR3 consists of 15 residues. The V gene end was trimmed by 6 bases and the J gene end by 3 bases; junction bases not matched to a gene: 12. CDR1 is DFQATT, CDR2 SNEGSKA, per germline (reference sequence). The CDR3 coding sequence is TGCAGTGCGGACTTAGTAGCGGGAGTTGACTACGAGCAGTACTTC. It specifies CSADLVAGVDYEQYF.

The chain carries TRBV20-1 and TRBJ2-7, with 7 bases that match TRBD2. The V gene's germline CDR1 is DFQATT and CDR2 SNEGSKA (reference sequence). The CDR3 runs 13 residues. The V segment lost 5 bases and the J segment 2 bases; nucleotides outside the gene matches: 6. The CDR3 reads CSAGGTTPYEQYF. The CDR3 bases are TGCAGTGCTGGAGGGACTACCCCCTACGAGCAGTACTTC.

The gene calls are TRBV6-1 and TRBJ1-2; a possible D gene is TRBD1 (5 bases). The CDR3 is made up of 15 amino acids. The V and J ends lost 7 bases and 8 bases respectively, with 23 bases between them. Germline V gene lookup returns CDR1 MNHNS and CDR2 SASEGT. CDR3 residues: CASKQYLTGGVGYTF. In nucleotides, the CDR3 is TGTGCCAGCAAACAATACCTTACCGGGGGGGTAGGCTACACCTTC.

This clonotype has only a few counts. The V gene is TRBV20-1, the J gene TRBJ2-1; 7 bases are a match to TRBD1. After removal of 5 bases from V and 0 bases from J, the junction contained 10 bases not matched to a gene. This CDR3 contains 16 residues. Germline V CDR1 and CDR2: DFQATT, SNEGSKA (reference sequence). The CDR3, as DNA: TGCAGTGCTCAAGGTGGGACAGCTAGCTCCTACAATGAGCAGTTCTTC. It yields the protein CSAQGGTASSYNEQFF.